The clone carrying this T cell receptor beta chain qualifies as medium-sized. Its cognate antigen is unknown. Using its own MiXCR run on the 5' RACE reads, TCRdb lists one record per CDR3 protein. The data show about 3,300 distinct CDR3 sequences, less than 10% seen once. Time point: sample taken at primary tumor resection. These data come from a study of spatial heterogeneity in lung cancer. On the study more broadly: Every unique TCR and UMI combination, on average, appeared more than ten times in raw reads. Findings and caveats of the study: Tumoral mutation counts were tracked by counts of expanded intratumoral alpha and beta TCRs.

The V segment lost 4 bases and the J segment 5 bases; nucleotides outside the gene matches: 12. This CDR3 spans 16 amino acids. Per the germline V gene, CDR1 is MDHEN and CDR2 is SYDVKM. This chain links TRBV28 with TRBJ2-7, with 9 bases aligning to TRBD2. Source: lung tumor tissue, taken at surgery. This receptor was obtained from a male donor with early-stage non-small cell lung cancer. In nucleotides, the CDR3 is TGTGCCAGCAGTTCGTTAGCGGGAGCATATCCCCACGAGCAGTACTTC. Translation: CASSSLAGAYPHEQYF.